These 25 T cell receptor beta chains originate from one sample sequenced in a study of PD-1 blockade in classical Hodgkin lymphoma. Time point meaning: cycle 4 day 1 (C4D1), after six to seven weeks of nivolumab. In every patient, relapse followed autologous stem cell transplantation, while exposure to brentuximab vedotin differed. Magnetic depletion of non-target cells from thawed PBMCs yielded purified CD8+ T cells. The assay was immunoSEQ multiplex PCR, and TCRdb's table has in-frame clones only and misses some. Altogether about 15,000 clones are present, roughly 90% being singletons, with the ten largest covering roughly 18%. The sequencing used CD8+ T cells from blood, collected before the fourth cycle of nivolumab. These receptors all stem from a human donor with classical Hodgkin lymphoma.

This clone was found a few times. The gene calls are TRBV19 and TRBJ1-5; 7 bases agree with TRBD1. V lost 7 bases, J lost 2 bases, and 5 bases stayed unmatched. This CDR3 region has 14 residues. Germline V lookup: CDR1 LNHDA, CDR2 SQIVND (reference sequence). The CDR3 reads CASTTTGGNQPQHF. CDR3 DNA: TGTGCCAGTACCACTACAGGGGGCAATCAGCCCCAGCATTTT.

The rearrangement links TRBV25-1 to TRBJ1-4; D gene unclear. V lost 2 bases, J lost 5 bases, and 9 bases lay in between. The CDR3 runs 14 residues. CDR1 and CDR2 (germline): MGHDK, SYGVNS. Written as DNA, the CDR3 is TGTGCCAGCAGTGAAATAGGGCAAAATGAAAAACTGTTTTTT. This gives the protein CASSEIGQNEKLFF.

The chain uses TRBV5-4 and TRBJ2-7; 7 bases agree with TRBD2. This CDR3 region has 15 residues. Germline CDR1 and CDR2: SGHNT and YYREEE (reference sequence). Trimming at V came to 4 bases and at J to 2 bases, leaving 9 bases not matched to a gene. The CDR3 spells CASSPPSGLPYEQYF. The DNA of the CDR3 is TGTGCCAGCAGCCCTCCTAGCGGACTCCCCTACGAGCAGTACTTC.

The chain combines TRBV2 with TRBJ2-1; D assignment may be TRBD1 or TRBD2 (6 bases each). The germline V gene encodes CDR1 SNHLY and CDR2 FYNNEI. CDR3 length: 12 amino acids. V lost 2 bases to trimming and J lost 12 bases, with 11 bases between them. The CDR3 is CASSEWGRGQFF. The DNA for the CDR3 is TGTGCCAGCAGTGAATGGGGGCGGGGGCAGTTCTTC.

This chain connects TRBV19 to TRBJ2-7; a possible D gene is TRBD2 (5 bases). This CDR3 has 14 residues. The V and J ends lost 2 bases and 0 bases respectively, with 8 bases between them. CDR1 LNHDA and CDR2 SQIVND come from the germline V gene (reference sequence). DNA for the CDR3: TGTGCCAGTAGTATAATGGGGAGCTCCTACGAGCAGTACTTC. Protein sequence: CASSIMGSSYEQYF. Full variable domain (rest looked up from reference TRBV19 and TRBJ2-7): DGGITQSPKYLFRKEGQNVTLSCEQNLNHDAMYWYRQDPGQGLRLIYYSQIVNDFQKGDIAEGYSVSREKKESFPLTVTSAQKNPTAFYLCASSIMGSSYEQYFGPGTRLTVT.

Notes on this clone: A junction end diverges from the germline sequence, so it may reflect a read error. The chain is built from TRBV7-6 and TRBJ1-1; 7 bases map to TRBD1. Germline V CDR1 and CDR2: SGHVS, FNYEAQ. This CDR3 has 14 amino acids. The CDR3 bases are TGTGCCAGCAGCTTAGCTGGGACAGACACCGAAGCTTTCTTT. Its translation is CASSLAGTDTEAFF.

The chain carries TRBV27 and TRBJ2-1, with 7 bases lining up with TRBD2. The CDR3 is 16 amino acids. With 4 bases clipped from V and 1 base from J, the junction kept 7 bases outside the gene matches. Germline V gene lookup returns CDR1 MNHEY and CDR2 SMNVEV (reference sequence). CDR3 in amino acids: CASSWSPSGSYNEQFF. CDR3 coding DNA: TGTGCCAGCAGTTGGAGCCCTAGCGGTTCCTACAATGAGCAGTTCTTC.

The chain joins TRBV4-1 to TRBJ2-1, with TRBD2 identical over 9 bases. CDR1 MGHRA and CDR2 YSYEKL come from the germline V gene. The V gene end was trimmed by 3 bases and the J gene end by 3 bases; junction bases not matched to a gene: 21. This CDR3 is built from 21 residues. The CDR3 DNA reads TGCGCCAGCAGCCAGGAAACGGGGATGGCGGGACTAGCAGCTAACTACAATGAGCAGTTCTTC. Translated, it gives CASSQETGMAGLAANYNEQFF.

CDR3 residues: CASSFLAGNTEAFF. DNA for the CDR3: TGTGCCAGCAGCTTTCTGGCCGGGAACACTGAAGCTTTCTTT. The V call is TRBV7-9, the J call TRBJ1-1; no clear D. V lost 3 bases and J 1 base, leaving 9 bases between the germline ends. CDR3 size: 14 residues. The germline CDR1 and CDR2 sequences are SEHNR and FQNEAQ (reference sequence).

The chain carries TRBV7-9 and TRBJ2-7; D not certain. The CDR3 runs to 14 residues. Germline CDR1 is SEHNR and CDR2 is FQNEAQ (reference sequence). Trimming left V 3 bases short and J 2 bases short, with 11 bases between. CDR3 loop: CASSFRAETYEQYF. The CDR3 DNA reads TGTGCCAGCAGCTTTCGGGCGGAGACCTACGAGCAGTACTTC.

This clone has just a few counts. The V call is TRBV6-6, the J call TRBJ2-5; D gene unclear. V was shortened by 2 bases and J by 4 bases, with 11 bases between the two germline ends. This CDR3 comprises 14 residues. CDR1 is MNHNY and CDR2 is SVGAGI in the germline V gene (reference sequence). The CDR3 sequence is CASSYLGPGETQYF. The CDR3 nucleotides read TGTGCCAGCAGTTACCTTGGACCTGGAGAGACCCAGTACTTC.

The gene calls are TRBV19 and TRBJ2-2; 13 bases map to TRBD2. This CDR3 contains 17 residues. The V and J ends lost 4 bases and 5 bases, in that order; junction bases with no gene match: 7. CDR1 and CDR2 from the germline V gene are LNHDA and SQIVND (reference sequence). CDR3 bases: TGTGCCAGTAGTACAGGACTAGCGGGAGCGAGGACCGGGGAGCTGTTTTTT. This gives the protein CASSTGLAGARTGELFF.

The DNA of the CDR3 is TGTGCCAGCAGCAAAAACCCAGGGAATAGCAATCAGCCCCAGCATTTT. Translated: CASSKNPGNSNQPQHF. The V call is TRBV21-1, the J call TRBJ1-5; TRBD1 is taken as the D call from the table, unchecked against the DNA. TRBV21-1 is classified as a pseudogene. This CDR3 spans 16 amino acids.

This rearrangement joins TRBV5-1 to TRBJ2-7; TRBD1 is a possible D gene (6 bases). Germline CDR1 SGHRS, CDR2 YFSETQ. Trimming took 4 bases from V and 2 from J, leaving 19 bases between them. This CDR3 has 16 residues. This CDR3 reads CASSPLNPGVAYEQYF. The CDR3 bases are TGCGCCAGCAGCCCGCTAAATCCAGGGGTGGCCTACGAGCAGTACTTC.

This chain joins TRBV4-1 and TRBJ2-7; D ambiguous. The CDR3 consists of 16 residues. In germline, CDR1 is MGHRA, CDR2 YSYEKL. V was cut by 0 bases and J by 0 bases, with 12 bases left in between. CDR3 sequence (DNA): TGCGCCAGCAGCCAAGATGAGGTAGTCAGCTCCTACGAGCAGTACTTC. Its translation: CASSQDEVVSSYEQYF.

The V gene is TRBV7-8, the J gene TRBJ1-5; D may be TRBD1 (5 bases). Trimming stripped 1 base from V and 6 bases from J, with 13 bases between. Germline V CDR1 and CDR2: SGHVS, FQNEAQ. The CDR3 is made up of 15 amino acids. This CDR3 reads CASSLGTGRVQPQHF. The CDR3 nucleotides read TGTGCCAGCAGCTTAGGAACCGGCAGGGTTCAGCCCCAGCATTTT.

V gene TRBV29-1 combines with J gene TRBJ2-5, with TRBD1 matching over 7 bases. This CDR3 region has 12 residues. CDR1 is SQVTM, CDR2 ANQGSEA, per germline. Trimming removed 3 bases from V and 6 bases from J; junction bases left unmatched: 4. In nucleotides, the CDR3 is TGCAGCGTTGAGGCGACAGGGAAGACCCAGTACTTC. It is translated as CSVEATGKTQYF.

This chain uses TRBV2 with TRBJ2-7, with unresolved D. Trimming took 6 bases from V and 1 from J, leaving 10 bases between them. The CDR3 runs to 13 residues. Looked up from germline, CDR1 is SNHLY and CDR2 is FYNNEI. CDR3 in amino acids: CASSASGSYEQYF. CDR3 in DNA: TGTGCCAGCAGCGCTTCTGGTTCCTACGAGCAGTACTTC. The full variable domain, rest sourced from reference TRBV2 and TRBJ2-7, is EPEVTQTPSHQVTQMGQEVILRCVPISNHLYFYWYRQILGQKVEFLVSFYNNEISEKSEIFDDQFSVERPDGSNFTLKIRSTKLEDSAMYFCASSASGSYEQYFGPGTRLTVT.

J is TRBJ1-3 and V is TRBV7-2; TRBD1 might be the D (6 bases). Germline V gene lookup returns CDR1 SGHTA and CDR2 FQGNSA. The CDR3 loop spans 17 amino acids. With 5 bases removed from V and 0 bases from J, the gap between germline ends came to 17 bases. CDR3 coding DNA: TGTGCCAGCAGCAACAGGGATCCATCGCCCTCTGGAAACACCATATATTTT. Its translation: CASSNRDPSPSGNTIYF.

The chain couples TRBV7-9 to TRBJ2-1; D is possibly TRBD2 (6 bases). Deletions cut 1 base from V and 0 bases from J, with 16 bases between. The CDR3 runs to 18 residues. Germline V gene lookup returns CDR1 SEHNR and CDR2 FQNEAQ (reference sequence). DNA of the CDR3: TGTGCCAGCAGCTTAGAGATAAAGACCGGGAGCTCCTACAATGAGCAGTTCTTC. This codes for CASSLEIKTGSSYNEQFF.

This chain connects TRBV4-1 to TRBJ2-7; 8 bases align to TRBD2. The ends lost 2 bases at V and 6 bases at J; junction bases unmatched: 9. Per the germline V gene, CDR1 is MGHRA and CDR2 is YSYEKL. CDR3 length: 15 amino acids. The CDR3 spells CASSQFNGGAGEQYF. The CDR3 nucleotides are TGCGCCAGCAGCCAATTCAACGGGGGGGCCGGCGAGCAGTACTTC.

The CDR3 protein is CASSQDPDRGVLDTQYF. The CDR3 nucleotides are TGCGCCAGCAGCCAAGATCCCGACAGGGGAGTCCTAGATACGCAGTATTTT. The chain recombines TRBV4-1 with TRBJ2-3; 8 nucleotides align to TRBD1. The CDR3 covers 17 residues. With V trimmed by 0 bases and J by 5 bases, 10 bases remained unmatched. Germline loops: CDR1 MGHRA, CDR2 YSYEKL.

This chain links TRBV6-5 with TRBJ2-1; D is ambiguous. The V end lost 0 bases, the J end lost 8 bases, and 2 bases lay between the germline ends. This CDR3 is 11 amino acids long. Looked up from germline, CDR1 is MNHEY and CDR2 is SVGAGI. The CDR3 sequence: CASSYSDEQFF. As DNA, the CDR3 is TGTGCCAGCAGTTACTCCGATGAGCAGTTCTTC.

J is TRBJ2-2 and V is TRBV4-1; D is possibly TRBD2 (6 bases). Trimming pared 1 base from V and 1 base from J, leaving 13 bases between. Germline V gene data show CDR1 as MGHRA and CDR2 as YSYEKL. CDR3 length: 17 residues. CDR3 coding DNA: TGCGCCAGCAGCCAAGTTACGGGAGCCTTGAACACCGGGGAGCTGTTTTTT. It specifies CASSQVTGALNTGELFF.

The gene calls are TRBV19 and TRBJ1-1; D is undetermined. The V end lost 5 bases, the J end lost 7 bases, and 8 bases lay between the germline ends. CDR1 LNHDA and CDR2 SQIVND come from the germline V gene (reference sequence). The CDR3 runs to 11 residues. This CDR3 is CASSWGSEAFF. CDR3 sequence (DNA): TGTGCCAGTAGTTGGGGTAGTGAAGCTTTCTTT.